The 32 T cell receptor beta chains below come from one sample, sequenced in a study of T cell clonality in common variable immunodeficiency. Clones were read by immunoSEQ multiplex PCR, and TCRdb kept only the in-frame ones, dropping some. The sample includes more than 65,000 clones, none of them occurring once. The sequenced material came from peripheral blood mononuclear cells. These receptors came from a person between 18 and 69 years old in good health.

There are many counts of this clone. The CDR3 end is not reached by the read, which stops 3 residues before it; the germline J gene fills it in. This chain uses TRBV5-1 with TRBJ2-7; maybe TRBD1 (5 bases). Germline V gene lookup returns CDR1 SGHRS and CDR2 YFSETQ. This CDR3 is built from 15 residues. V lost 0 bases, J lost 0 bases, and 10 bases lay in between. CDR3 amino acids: CASSLEGIGSYEQYF. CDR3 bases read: TGCGCCAGCAGCTTGGAGGGGATAGGCTCCTACGAG.

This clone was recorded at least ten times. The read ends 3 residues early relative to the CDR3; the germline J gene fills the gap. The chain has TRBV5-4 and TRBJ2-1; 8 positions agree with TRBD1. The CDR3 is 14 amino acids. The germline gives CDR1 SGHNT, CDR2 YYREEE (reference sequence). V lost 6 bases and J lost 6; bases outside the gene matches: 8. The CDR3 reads CASMDRARGNEQFF. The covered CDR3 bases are TGTGCCAGCATGGACAGGGCTAGGGGCAATGAG.

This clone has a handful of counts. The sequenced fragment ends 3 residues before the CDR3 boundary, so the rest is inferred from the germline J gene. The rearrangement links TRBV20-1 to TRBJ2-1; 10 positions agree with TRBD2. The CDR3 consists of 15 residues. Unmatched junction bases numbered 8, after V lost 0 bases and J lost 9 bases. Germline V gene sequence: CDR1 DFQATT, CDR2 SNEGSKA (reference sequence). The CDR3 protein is CSARDQREGRGEQFF. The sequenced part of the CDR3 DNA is TGCAGTGCTAGAGATCAGCGGGAGGGCCGGGGTGAG.

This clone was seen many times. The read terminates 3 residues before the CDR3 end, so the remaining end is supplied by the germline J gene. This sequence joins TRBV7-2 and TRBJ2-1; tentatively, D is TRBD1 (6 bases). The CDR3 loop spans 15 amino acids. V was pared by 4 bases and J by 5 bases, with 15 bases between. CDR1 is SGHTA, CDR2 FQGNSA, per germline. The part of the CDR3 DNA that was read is TGTGCCAGCAGCTCCACCGGGACAACCCACAATGAG. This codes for CASSSTGTTHNE. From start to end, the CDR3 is CASSSTGTTHNEQFF. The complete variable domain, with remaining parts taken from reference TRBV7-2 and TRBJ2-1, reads GAGVSQSPSNKVTEKGKDVELRCDPISGHTALYWYRQSLGQGLEFLIYFQGNSAPDKSGLPSDRFSAERTGGSVSTLTIQRTQQEDSAVYLCASSSTGTTHNEQFFGPGTRLTVL.

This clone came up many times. The DNA read from the CDR3 is TGTGCCAGTAGTGACGTGACAGGGGGCACTGAA. This sequence encodes CASSDVTGGTE. The whole CDR3 protein reads CASSDVTGGTEAFF. The V call is TRBV19, the J call TRBJ1-1; 9 bases are shared with TRBD1. The read stops 3 residues short of the end of the CDR3; the missing end is completed from the germline J gene. The germline CDR1 and CDR2 sequences are LNHDA and SQIVND (reference sequence). The V segment lost 5 bases and the J segment 4 bases; nucleotides outside the gene matches: 5. The CDR3 is 14 residues long. The full variable domain, its missing parts supplied by reference TRBV19 and TRBJ1-1, is DGGITQSPKYLFRKEGQNVTLSCEQNLNHDAMYWYRQDPGQGLRLIYYSQIVNDFQKGDIAEGYSVSREKKESFPLTVTSAQKNPTAFYLCASSDVTGGTEAFFGQGTRLTVV.

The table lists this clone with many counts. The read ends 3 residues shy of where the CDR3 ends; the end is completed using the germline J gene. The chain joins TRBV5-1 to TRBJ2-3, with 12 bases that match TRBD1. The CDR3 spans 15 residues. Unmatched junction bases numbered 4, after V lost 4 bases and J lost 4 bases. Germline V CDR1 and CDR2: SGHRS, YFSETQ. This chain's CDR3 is CASSPRDRGPDTQYF. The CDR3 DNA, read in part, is TGCGCCAGCAGCCCGAGGGACAGGGGGCCAGATACG.

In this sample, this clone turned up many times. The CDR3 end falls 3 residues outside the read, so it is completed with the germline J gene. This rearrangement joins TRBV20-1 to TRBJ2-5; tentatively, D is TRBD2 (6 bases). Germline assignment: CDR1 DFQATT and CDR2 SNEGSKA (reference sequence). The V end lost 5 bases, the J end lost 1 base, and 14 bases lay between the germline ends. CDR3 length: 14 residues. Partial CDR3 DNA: TGCAGTGCTGGGACTTGGTCTCCCCAAGAGACC. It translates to CSAGTWSPQET. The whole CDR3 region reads CSAGTWSPQETQYF.

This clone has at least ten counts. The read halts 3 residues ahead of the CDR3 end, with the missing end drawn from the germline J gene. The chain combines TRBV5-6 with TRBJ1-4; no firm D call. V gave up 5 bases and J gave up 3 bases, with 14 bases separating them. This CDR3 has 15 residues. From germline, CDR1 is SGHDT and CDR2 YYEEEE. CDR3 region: CASSITVVANEKLFF. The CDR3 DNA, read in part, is TGTGCCAGCAGTATTACGGTTGTGGCTAATGAAAAA. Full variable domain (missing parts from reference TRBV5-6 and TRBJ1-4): DAGVTQSPTHLIKTRGQQVTLRCSPKSGHDTVSWYQQALGQGPQFIFQYYEEEERQRGNFPDRFSGHQFPNYSSELNVNALLLGDSALYLCASSITVVANEKLFFGSGTQLSVL.

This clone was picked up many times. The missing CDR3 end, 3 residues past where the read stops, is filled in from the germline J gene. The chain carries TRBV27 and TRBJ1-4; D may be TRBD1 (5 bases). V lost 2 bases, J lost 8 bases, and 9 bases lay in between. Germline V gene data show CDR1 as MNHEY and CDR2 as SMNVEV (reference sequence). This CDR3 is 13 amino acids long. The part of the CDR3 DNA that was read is TGTGCCAGCAGTTTAAGAGGGGAGGAAAAA. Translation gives CASSLRGEEK. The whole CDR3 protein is CASSLRGEEKLFF.

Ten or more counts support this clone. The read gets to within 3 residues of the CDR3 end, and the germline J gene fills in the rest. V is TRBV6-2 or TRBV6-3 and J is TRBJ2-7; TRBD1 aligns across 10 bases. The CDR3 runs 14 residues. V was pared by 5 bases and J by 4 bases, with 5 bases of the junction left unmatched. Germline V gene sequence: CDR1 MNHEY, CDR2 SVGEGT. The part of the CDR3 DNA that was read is TGTGCCAGCAGTATGGACAGGGGGATTTACGAG. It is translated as CASSMDRGIYE. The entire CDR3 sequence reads CASSMDRGIYEQYF.

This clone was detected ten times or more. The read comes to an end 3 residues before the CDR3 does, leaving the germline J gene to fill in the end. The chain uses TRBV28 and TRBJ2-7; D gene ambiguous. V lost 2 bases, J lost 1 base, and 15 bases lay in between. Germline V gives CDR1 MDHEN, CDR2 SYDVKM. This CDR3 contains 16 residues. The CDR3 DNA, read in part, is TGTGCCAGCAGTTTACGACTCCTAATCCCTTCCTACGAG. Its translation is CASSLRLLIPSYE. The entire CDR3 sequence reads CASSLRLLIPSYEQYF. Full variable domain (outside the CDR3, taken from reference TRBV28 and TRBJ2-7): DVKVTQSSRYLVKRTGEKVFLECVQDMDHENMFWYRQDPGLGLRLIYFSYDVKMKEKGDIPEGYSVSREKKERFSLILESASTNQTSMYLCASSLRLLIPSYEQYFGPGTRLTVT.

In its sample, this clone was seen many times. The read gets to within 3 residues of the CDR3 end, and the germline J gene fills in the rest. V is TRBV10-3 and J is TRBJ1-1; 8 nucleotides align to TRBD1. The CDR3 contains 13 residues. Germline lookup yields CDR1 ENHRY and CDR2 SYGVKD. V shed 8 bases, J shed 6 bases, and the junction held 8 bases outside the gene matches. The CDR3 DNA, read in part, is TGTGCCATCGCCCCGGACAGGGCCCCTGAA. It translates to CAIAPDRAPE. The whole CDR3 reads CAIAPDRAPEAFF.

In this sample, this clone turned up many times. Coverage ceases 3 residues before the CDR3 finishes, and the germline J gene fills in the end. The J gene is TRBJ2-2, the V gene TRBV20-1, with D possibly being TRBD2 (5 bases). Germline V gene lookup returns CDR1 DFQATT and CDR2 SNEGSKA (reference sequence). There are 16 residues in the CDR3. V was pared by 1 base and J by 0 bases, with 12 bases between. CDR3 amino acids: CSARVGLATNTGELFF. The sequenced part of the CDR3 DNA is TGCAGTGCTAGAGTGGGCCTAGCAACGAACACCGGGGAG.

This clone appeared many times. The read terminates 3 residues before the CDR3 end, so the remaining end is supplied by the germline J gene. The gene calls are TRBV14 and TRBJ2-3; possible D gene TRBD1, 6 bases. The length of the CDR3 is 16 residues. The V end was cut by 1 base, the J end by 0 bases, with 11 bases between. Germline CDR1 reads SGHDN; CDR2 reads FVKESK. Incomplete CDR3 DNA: TGTGCCAGCAGCCAAGCGGCAGGGGCAAGCACAGATACG. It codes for CASSQAAGASTDT. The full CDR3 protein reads CASSQAAGASTDTQYF. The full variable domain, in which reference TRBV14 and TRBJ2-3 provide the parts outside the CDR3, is EAGVTQFPSHSVIEKGQTVTLRCDPISGHDNLYWYRRVMGKEIKFLLHFVKESKQDESGMPNNRFLAERTGGTYSTLKVQPAELEDSGVYFCASSQAAGASTDTQYFGPGTRLTVL.

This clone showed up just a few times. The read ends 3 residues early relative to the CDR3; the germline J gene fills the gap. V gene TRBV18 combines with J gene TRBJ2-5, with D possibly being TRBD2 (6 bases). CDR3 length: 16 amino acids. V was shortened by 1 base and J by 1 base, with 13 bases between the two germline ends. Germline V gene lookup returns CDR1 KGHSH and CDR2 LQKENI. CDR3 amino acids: CASSPLAEPIQETQYF. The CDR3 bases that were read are TGTGCCAGCTCACCACTAGCGGAGCCAATCCAAGAGACC.

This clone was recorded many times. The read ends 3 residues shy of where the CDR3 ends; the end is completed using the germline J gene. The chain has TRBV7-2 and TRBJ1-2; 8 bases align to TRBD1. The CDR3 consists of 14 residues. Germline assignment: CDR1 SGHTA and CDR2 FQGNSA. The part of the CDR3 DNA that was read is TGTGCCAGCAGCTTAGCTTCGCAGGGGGCCGGC. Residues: CASSLASQGAG. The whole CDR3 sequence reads CASSLASQGAGYTF.

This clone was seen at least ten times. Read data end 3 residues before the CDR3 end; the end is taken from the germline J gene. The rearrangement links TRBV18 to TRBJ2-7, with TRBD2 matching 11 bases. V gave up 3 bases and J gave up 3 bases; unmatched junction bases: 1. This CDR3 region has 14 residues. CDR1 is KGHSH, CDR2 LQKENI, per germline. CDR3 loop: CASSPTSGNYEQYF. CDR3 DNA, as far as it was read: TGTGCCAGCTCACCGACTAGCGGGAACTACGAG. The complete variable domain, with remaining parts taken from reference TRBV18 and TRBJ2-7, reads NAGVMQNPRHLVRRRGQEARLRCSPMKGHSHVYWYRQLPEEGLKFMVYLQKENIIDESGMPKERFSAEFPKEGPSILRIQQVVRGDSAAYFCASSPTSGNYEQYFGPGTRLTVT.

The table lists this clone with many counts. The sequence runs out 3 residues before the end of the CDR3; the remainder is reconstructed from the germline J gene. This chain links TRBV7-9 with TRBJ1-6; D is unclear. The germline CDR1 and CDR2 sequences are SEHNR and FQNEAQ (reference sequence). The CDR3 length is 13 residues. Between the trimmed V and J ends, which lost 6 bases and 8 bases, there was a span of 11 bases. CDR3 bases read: TGTGCCAGCAGTATAACCGGGGATTCACCC. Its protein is CASSITGDSP. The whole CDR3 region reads CASSITGDSPLHF. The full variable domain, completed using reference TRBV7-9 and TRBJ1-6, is DTGVSQNPRHKITKRGQNVTFRCDPISEHNRLYWYRQTLGQGPEFLTYFQNEAQLEKSRLLSDRFSAERPKGSFSTLEIQRTEQGDSAMYLCASSITGDSPLHFGNGTRLTVT.

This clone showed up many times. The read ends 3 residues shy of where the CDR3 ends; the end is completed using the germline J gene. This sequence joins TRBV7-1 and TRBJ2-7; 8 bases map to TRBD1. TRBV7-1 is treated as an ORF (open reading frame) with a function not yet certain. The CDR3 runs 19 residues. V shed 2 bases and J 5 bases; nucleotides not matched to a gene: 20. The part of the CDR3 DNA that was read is TGTGCCAGCAGCTCACCCAATATAGGCCCCACCAACAGGGGGGACGAG. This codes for CASSSPNIGPTNRGDE. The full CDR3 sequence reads CASSSPNIGPTNRGDEQYF.

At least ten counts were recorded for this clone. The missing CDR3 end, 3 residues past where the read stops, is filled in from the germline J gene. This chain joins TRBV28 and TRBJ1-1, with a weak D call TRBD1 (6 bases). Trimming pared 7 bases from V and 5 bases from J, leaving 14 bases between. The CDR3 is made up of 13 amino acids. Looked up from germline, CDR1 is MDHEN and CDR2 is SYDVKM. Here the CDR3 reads CASTSGVGTEAFF. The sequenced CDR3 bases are TGTGCCAGCACCTCAGGGGTTGGGACTGAA.

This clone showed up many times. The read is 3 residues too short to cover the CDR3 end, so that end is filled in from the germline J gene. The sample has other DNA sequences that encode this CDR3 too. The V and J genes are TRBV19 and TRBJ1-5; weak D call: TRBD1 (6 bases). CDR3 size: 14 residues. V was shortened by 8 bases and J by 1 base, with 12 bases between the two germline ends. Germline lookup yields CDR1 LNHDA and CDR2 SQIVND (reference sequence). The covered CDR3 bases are TGTGCCAGTTTTTTACAGGGAAGCAATCAGCCC. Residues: CASFLQGSNQP. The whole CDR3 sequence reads CASFLQGSNQPQHF.

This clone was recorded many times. The CDR3 spells CASSSPSGSAYEQYF. The covered CDR3 bases are TGTGCCAGCAGCTCCCCTAGCGGGAGCGCCTACGAG. This chain links TRBV7-9 with TRBJ2-7, with 10 bases identical to TRBD2. Read coverage stops 3 residues before the CDR3 terminus; the germline J gene supplies the remainder. Germline V gives CDR1 SEHNR, CDR2 FQNEAQ (reference sequence). The length of the CDR3 is 15 residues. The junction had 5 bases not matched to a gene; V was cut back by 4 bases and J by 2 bases.

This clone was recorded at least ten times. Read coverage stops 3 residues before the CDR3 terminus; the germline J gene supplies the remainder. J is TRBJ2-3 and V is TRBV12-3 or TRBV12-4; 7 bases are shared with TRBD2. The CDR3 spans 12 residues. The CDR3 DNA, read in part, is TGTGCCAGCAGACTCGGGGGGACCCCG. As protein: CASRLGGTP. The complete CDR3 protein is CASRLGGTPQYF.

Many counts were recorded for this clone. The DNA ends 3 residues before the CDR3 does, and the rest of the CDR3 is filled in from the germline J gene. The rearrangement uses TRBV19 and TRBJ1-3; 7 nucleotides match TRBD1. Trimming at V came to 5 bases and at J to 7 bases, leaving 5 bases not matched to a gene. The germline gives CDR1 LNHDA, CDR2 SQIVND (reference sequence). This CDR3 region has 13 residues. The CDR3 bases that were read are TGTGCCAGTAGTTCGACAGGGTCTAACACC. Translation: CASSSTGSNT. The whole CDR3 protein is CASSSTGSNTIYF.

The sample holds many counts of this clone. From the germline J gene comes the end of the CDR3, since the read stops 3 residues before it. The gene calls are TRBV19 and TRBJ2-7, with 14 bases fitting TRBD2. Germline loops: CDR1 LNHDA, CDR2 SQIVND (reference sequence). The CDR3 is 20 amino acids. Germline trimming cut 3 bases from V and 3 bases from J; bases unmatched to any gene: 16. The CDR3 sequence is CASSIRPGGTGTSGSYEQYF. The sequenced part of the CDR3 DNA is TGTGCCAGTAGTATCCGCCCCGGGGGAACCGGGACTAGCGGGAGCTACGAG. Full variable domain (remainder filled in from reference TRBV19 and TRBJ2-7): DGGITQSPKYLFRKEGQNVTLSCEQNLNHDAMYWYRQDPGQGLRLIYYSQIVNDFQKGDIAEGYSVSREKKESFPLTVTSAQKNPTAFYLCASSIRPGGTGTSGSYEQYFGPGTRLTVT.

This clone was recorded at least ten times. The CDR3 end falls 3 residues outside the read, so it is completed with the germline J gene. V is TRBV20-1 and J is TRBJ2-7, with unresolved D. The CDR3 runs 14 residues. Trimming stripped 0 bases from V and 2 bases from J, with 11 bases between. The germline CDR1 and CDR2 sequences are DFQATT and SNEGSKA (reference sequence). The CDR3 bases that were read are TGCAGTGCTAGAGATCGAGTTAACACCTACGAG. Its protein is CSARDRVNTYE. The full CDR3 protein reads CSARDRVNTYEQYF.

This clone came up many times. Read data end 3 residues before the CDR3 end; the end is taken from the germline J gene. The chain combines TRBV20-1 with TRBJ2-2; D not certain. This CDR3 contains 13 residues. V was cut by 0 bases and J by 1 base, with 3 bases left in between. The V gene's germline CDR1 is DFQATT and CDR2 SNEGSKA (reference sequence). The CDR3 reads CSAREQNTGELFF. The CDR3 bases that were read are TGCAGTGCTAGAGAACAGAACACCGGGGAG.

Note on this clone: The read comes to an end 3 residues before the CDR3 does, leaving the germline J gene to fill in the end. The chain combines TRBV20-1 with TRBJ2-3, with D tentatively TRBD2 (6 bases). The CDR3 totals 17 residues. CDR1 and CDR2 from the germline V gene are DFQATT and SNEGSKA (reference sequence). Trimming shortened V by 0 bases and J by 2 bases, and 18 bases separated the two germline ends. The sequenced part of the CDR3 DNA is TGCAGTGCTAGAGACCCCCGGGCGGGGCCGTCCACAGATACG. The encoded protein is CSARDPRAGPSTDT. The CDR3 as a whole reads CSARDPRAGPSTDTQYF.

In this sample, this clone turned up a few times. The sequenced part of the CDR3 DNA is TGTGCCAGCTCACCAGCTAGGCTAGCGGGTACCTATGAG. Encoded protein: CASSPARLAGTYE. The entire CDR3 protein is CASSPARLAGTYEQFF. V and J are TRBV18 and TRBJ2-1; TRBD2 matches at 8 bases. The read halts 3 residues ahead of the CDR3 end, with the missing end drawn from the germline J gene. The V gene's germline CDR1 is KGHSH and CDR2 LQKENI. The CDR3 runs to 16 residues. V was clipped by 2 bases and J by 8 bases; unmatched bases: 11.

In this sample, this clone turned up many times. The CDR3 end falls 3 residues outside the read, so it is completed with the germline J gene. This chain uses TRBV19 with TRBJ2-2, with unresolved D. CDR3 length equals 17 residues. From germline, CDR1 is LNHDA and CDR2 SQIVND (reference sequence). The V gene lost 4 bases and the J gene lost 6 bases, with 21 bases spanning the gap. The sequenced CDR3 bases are TGTGCCAGTAGTAAGGCTGACTTTCTGGTGTACCCCGGGGAG. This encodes CASSKADFLVYPGE. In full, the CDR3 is CASSKADFLVYPGELFF.

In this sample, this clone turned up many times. This chain's CDR3 is CASRKFRDRGRDTQYF. The sequenced part of the CDR3 DNA is TGCGCCAGCAGGAAATTCCGGGACAGGGGGCGGGATACG. The chain employs TRBV10-1 and TRBJ2-3; 12 nucleotides line up with TRBD1. Read data end 3 residues before the CDR3 end; the end is taken from the germline J gene. Germline CDR1 reads WNHNN; CDR2 reads SYGVQD (reference sequence). The CDR3 length is 16 residues. Trimming cost V 6 bases and J 6 bases; bases outside gene matches: 10.

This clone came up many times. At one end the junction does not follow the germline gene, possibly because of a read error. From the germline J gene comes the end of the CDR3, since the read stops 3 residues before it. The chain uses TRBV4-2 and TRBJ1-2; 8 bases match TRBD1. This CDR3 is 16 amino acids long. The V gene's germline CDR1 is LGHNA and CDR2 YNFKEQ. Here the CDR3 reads CASSQDRAGTGYGYTF. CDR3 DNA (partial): TGCGCCAGCAGCCAAGATAGGGCGGGGACAGGCTATGGC.